These 3 T cell receptor beta chains originate from one sample sequenced in a study of T cell responses to AZD1222 COVID-19 vaccine. The data were produced by immunoSEQ multiplex PCR, yet TCRdb's version contains in-frame clones alone and is incomplete. The table shows about 110,000 clones, with roughly nine tenths occurring only once. Sequenced material: peripheral blood, taken on day 0 of MenACWY control vaccination. Receptors were obtained from an adult in good health.

The chain links TRBV6-5 to TRBJ1-3, with a weak D call TRBD1 (6 bases). The CDR3 has 14 residues. Germline assignment: CDR1 MNHEY and CDR2 SVGAGI. Trimming took off 7 bases at V and 4 bases at J, with 14 bases between the two ends. The CDR3 spells CASTLGTPGNTIYF. Written as DNA, the CDR3 is TGTGCCAGCACTTTAGGGACACCGGGAAACACCATATATTTT.

The rearrangement uses TRBV6-5 and TRBJ1-1; the D gene is possibly TRBD1 (6 bases). V was clipped by 5 bases and J by 0 bases, with 10 bases between them. This CDR3 is 14 amino acids long. From germline, CDR1 is MNHEY and CDR2 SVGAGI. CDR3 sequence reads: CASSRGTVNTEAFF. The CDR3 DNA follows: TGTGCCAGCAGTAGGGGGACTGTGAACACTGAAGCTTTCTTT.

This clone was found a few times. The chain has TRBV7-3 and TRBJ2-2; tentatively, D is TRBD2 (6 bases). This CDR3 comprises 15 residues. The germline V and J ends were trimmed by 5 bases and 0 bases, with 10 bases remaining between them. CDR1 and CDR2 from the germline V gene are SGHTA and FQGTGA. The CDR3 nucleotides are TGTGCCAGCAGCCGCGGGGATCCGAACACCGGGGAGCTGTTTTTT. Its translation is CASSRGDPNTGELFF.